The 8 T cell receptor beta chains presented below share a single source sample, sequenced in a study of blood T cell repertoires in COVID-19. Some clones are missing from TCRdb's copy, which holds only in-frame ones; the method was immunoSEQ multiplex PCR. Of about 120,000 clones listed, around nine tenths were seen once; the top ten hold about 20%. The sample taken for sequencing was peripheral blood. These receptors were taken from a human donor with acute or convalescent COVID-19. The donor label of this sample is uncertain.

The chain uses TRBV5-1 and TRBJ2-5; D is unresolved. The V end was cut by 2 bases, the J end by 3 bases, with 2 bases between. The CDR3 has 11 residues. Germline CDR1 and CDR2: SGHRS and YFSETQ. The CDR3 loop is CASSFEETQYF. The CDR3, as DNA: TGCGCCAGCAGCTTCGAAGAGACCCAGTACTTC. Full variable domain (rest looked up from reference TRBV5-1 and TRBJ2-5): KAGVTQTPRYLIKTRGQQVTLSCSPISGHRSVSWYQQTPGQGLQFLFEYFSETQRNKGNFPGRFSGRQFSNSRSEMNVSTLELGDSALYLCASSFEETQYFGPGTRLLVL.

The rearrangement joins TRBV5-1 to TRBJ2-7, with D perhaps matching TRBD2 (6 bases). The CDR3 is made up of 14 amino acids. CDR1 SGHRS and CDR2 YFSETQ come from the germline V gene. V shed 5 bases and J shed 2 bases, with 14 bases lying between them. The CDR3 nucleotides are TGCGCCAGCAGACGGATTCCGGGGGCCTACGAGCAGTACTTC. Translation: CASRRIPGAYEQYF.

The chain links TRBV7-8 to TRBJ2-3; D gene ambiguous. The CDR3 totals 14 residues. Germline values: CDR1 SGHVS, CDR2 FQNEAQ. Between the trimmed V and J ends, which lost 5 bases and 1 base, there was a span of 10 bases. The CDR3 is CASSISRGTDTQYF. In DNA, the CDR3 is TGTGCCAGCAGCATTTCAAGAGGCACAGATACGCAGTATTTT.

This chain links TRBV2 with TRBJ2-2, with D unresolved. V was pared by 7 bases and J by 1 base, with 10 bases between. CDR1 and CDR2 (germline): SNHLY, FYNNEI. The CDR3 is 14 residues long. The CDR3 protein is CASISLVNTGELFF. CDR3 DNA sequence: TGTGCCAGCATTAGCCTAGTGAACACCGGGGAGCTGTTTTTT.

The chain employs TRBV7-2 and TRBJ2-2, with 10 bases fitting TRBD2. This CDR3 has 15 amino acids. Trimming removed 5 bases from V and 6 bases from J; junction bases left unmatched: 6. Germline V gives CDR1 SGHTA, CDR2 FQGNSA. As DNA, the CDR3 is TGTGCCAGCAGCACGAGCGGGGGGGCCGCCGGGGAGCTGTTTTTT. It is translated as CASSTSGGAAGELFF. Using reference TRBV7-2 and TRBJ2-2 for the parts outside the CDR3, the full variable domain is GAGVSQSPSNKVTEKGKDVELRCDPISGHTALYWYRQSLGQGLEFLIYFQGNSAPDKSGLPSDRFSAERTGGSVSTLTIQRTQQEDSAVYLCASSTSGGAAGELFFGEGSRLTVL.

The CDR3 DNA sequence: TGTGCCAGCTCACTCCTAGCGGGAGTCGGGGAGACCCAGTACTTC. It is translated as CASSLLAGVGETQYF. This chain joins TRBV18 and TRBJ2-5; 10 positions agree with TRBD2. From germline, CDR1 is KGHSH and CDR2 LQKENI. CDR3 length: 15 residues. J lost 5 bases, V lost 4 bases, and 7 bases had no gene match.

CDR3 loop: CASSLAEADEQFF. The CDR3 region has the DNA TGTGCCAGCAGCTTAGCGGAGGCCGATGAGCAGTTCTTC. The rearrangement joins TRBV7-7 to TRBJ2-1, with D perhaps matching TRBD2 (5 bases). Trimming removed 0 bases at V and 8 bases at J, with 8 bases between. CDR1 is SSHAT, CDR2 FNYEAQ, per germline (reference sequence). The CDR3 is 13 residues long.

V is TRBV7-9 and J is TRBJ1-2; tentatively, D is TRBD1 (6 bases). V was trimmed by 1 base and J by 6 bases, leaving 18 bases between them. Germline CDR1 and CDR2: SEHNR and FQNEAQ (reference sequence). The CDR3 spans 16 residues. The DNA for the CDR3 is TGTGCCAGCAGCTTAGTTGTCATCAGGGGTTTAGATGGCTACACCTTC. Translated, it gives CASSLVVIRGLDGYTF. Combining the CDR3 with reference TRBV7-9 and TRBJ1-2 gives the whole variable domain DTGVSQNPRHKITKRGQNVTFRCDPISEHNRLYWYRQTLGQGPEFLTYFQNEAQLEKSRLLSDRFSAERPKGSFSTLEIQRTEQGDSAMYLCASSLVVIRGLDGYTFGSGTRLTVV.